This passage covers 10 T cell receptor beta chains from one sample sequenced in a study of cytomegalovirus exposure and HLA in healthy donors. Both 60 Vbeta primers and 13 Jbeta primers went into the PCR. The assay was immunoSEQ multiplex PCR, and TCRdb's table has in-frame clones only and misses some. This table has approximately 76,000 clones, 60% to 75% appearing once. The sequencing sample was made of PBMCs. The receptors derive from a woman in her 40s in good health and CMV-seropositive.

V gene TRBV6-6 combines with J gene TRBJ1-5; D gene unclear. Trimming removed 2 bases at V and 0 bases at J, with 8 bases between. This CDR3 is 15 amino acids long. Germline CDR1 reads MNHNY; CDR2 reads SVGAGI (reference sequence). This CDR3 is CASSYGRGSNQPQHF. The CDR3 DNA reads as TGTGCCAGCAGTTACGGCCGAGGTAGCAATCAGCCCCAGCATTTT.

V gene TRBV4-3 combines with J gene TRBJ2-3, with D possibly TRBD2 on 5 matching bases. This CDR3 is 18 amino acids long. The germline V and J ends were trimmed by 0 bases and 0 bases, with 16 bases remaining between them. Germline CDR1 reads LGHNA; CDR2 reads YSLEER. The DNA of the CDR3 is TGCGCCAGCAGCCAAGATCATCCGAGACTAAGTAGCACAGATACGCAGTATTTT. This gives the protein CASSQDHPRLSSTDTQYF.

The chain joins TRBV27 to TRBJ1-2, with 12 nucleotides matching TRBD1. From germline, CDR1 is MNHEY and CDR2 SMNVEV (reference sequence). Unmatched junction bases numbered 10, after V lost 6 bases and J lost 8 bases. CDR3 size: 15 residues. Here the CDR3 DNA reads TGTGCCAGCAGAGCTCGGGGACAGGGGGCAGGGGGCTACACCTTC. It encodes CASRARGQGAGGYTF.

About this clone: The final CDR3 position lacks the conserved phenylalanine or tryptophan, pointing to a likely read error. V is TRBV7-9 and J is TRBJ1-6; 7 nucleotides agree with TRBD1. The CDR3 extends over 15 amino acids. Germline CDR1 is SEHNR and CDR2 is FQNEAQ (reference sequence). The ends lost 3 bases at V and 9 bases at J; junction bases unmatched: 8. CDR3 sequence (DNA): TGTGCCAGCAGCTTGACGGCACAGGGGACTTCACCCCTCCACGTT. It translates to CASSLTAQGTSPLHV.

Comment on this clone: The CDR3 ends on some other residue instead of the conserved phenylalanine or tryptophan, so this is likely a read error. V and J are TRBV5-6 and TRBJ1-5, with 8 nucleotides matching TRBD1. From germline, CDR1 is SGHDT and CDR2 YYEEEE. CDR3 length: 14 amino acids. The J segment lost 5 bases and the V segment lost 4 bases, leaving 5 bases of the junction unmatched. The CDR3 is CASSEQGVHQPQHV. The CDR3 coding sequence is TGTGCCAGCAGCGAACAGGGGGTTCATCAGCCCCAGCATGTT.

The chain carries TRBV5-6 and TRBJ2-1; 10 positions match TRBD1. Germline loops: CDR1 SGHDT, CDR2 YYEEEE. The CDR3 loop spans 15 amino acids. V lost 4 bases, J lost 7 bases, and 8 bases stayed unmatched. CDR3 sequence: CASSPGQGMANEQFF. The CDR3 DNA follows: TGTGCCAGCAGCCCGGGACAGGGGATGGCAAATGAGCAGTTCTTC. The variable domain in full, with the rest retrieved from reference TRBV5-6 and TRBJ2-1, is DAGVTQSPTHLIKTRGQQVTLRCSPKSGHDTVSWYQQALGQGPQFIFQYYEEEERQRGNFPDRFSGHQFPNYSSELNVNALLLGDSALYLCASSPGQGMANEQFFGPGTRLTVL.

This chain uses TRBV11-2 with TRBJ1-1; D gene ambiguous. Germline-derived CDR1 and CDR2 are SGHAT and FQNNGV. The CDR3 extends over 14 amino acids. V was pared by 2 bases and J by 5 bases, with 12 bases between. As DNA, the CDR3 is TGTGCCAGCAGCTTAACGGGGATGATTACTGAAGCTTTCTTT. This encodes CASSLTGMITEAFF. The full variable domain, rest sourced from reference TRBV11-2 and TRBJ1-1, is EAGVAQSPRYKIIEKRQSVAFWCNPISGHATLYWYQQILGQGPKLLIQFQNNGVVDDSQLPKDRFSAERLKGVDSTLKIQPAKLEDSAVYLCASSLTGMITEAFFGQGTRLTVV.

The chain recombines TRBV27 with TRBJ2-1, with a possible D match to TRBD2 (5 bases). Germline assignment: CDR1 MNHEY and CDR2 SMNVEV (reference sequence). Trimming removed 4 bases from V and 5 bases from J, with 12 bases in between. The CDR3 has 14 amino acids. CDR3 DNA sequence: TGTGCCAGCAGTTATAGGAGGTTCGACAATGAGCAGTTCTTC. It yields the protein CASSYRRFDNEQFF.

V usage is TRBV5-1 and J usage is TRBJ1-1; 12 nucleotides align to TRBD1. V shed 4 bases, J shed 4 bases, and the junction held 14 bases outside the gene matches. This CDR3 is 18 amino acids long. Germline-derived CDR1 and CDR2 are SGHRS and YFSETQ. The CDR3 DNA reads as TGCGCCAGCAGCCCGGCCCCGGGACAGGGGGCCAGGGGCACTGAAGCTTTCTTT. Its protein is CASSPAPGQGARGTEAFF.

V is TRBV5-1 and J is TRBJ2-5; 10 nucleotides align to TRBD2. The V segment lost 2 bases and the J segment 6 bases; nucleotides outside the gene matches: 4. The CDR3 runs to 14 residues. Germline V CDR1 and CDR2: SGHRS, YFSETQ. CDR3 residues: CASSLTAGGQTQYF. The CDR3 DNA follows: TGCGCCAGCAGCTTAACAGCGGGGGGGCAGACCCAGTACTTC.